This T cell receptor (beta chain) was sequenced in a study of a mutant IDH1 vaccine in newly diagnosed glioma. About the research overall: It was radiotherapy, temozolomide, or both that patients received previously, with most receiving both.

The germline gives CDR1 MNHEY, CDR2 SVGAGI. The CDR3 consists of 15 residues. Trimming shortened V by 6 bases and J by 4 bases, and 17 bases separated the two germline ends. Time point noted: week 23, last vaccination. Topical imiquimod was applied with each vaccine dose, which held 300 ug of mutant IDH1 20-mer peptide. Produced via immunoSEQ multiplex PCR; TCRdb's table is partial and in-frame only. Of approximately 30,000 clones detected, around 83% appear once; the ten largest clones hold 17%. A note on this clone: As yet, its antigen is unknown.

The chain recombines TRBV6-5 with TRBJ2-3; no firm D call. Sequences were derived from PBMCs, sampled from a glioma patient whose treatment included an IDH1 peptide vaccine. The clonotype originates from a woman aged 30 to 39 with glioma. CDR3 sequence: CASSPGFATPDTQYF. CDR3 in DNA: TGTGCCAGCAGCCCTGGGTTTGCCACCCCAGATACGCAGTATTTT.